This entry is about one T cell receptor beta chain. The antigen this receptor binds is unknown. No much larger clone exists at a distance of one base, and base qualities are not known. Ficoll-Paque density gradient centrifugation was used to isolate PBMCs. These data belong to a study of T-cell memory formation after mild COVID-19 (dated by TCRdb to the early 2020s). Broadly, across the study: TCR sequence clusters from the two donors were found to be largely donor specific. In a couple of donors, T-cell clones that expanded and contracted after mild COVID-19 were tracked by sequencing TCRalpha and TCRbeta repertoires over time. The cohort comprised two young, previously healthy adult volunteers, one female and one male. The paper's findings and limits, for the study overall: SARS-CoV-2 specificity of the second-wave clones peaking on day 37 was not confirmed. Some responding clones were detected in pre-infection memory, suggesting pre-existing cross-reactive memory T cells joined the SARS-CoV-2 response. Contracting CD4+ clones turned up mainly in the CM and EM memory subsets, whereas EMRA was where CD8+ clones were enriched. From day 15 to 85, contracting clones showed balanced CD4/CD8 phenotypes, whereas a second wave of clones that expanded from day 15 to 37 leaned towards CD4+. The study covered only a couple of mild cases, and larger cohorts including severe cases with pre-infection samples were considered necessary.

Trimming costs V 2 bases and J 6 bases, and their ends lie 19 bases apart. For CDR1 and CDR2, the germline V gene lists MGHRA and YSYEKL. The CDR3 runs 17 amino acids, cysteine and phenylalanine included. Of all the DNA, just the CDR3 is kept, 51 bases in frame from base 1. Sequencing relied on an Illumina NovaSeq 6000. TCRalpha and TCRbeta cDNA libraries were constructed by 5'RACE with constant-segment primers, with sample barcodes and unique molecular identifiers being introduced. RNA was extracted from every sample with Trizol reagent. Libraries were amplified in two PCR steps, with a second sample barcode and Illumina TruSeq adapters added in the second step. Sequencing of the libraries was done on an Illumina NovaSeq, producing 2 x 150 bp paired-end reads. The study's own analysis went as follows. The reads were demultiplexed and collapsed into UMI-guided consensus sequences using migec v1.2.7. Using mixcr v2.1.11, UMI consensuses were aligned to TRA and TRB V and J templates and then assembled into clonotypes. Expanded or contracted clonotypes were those called significant by both edgeR and NoisET, with noise models trained on biological replicates. For edgeR calls, the cutoffs were a false discovery rate-adjusted p below 0.01 and a log2 fold-change threshold of 1. PCA with hierarchical clustering of max-normalized trajectories of the 1000 most abundant clonotypes was used as exploratory dynamics analysis. Separately sequenced CD4+ and CD8+ repertoires were used to assign the CD4 or CD8 phenotype of responding clones. The public sequencing data were trimmed at Q25 with fastp and processed into clonotypes with MiXCR by TCRdb, which kept only in-frame beta chains. Merged by CDR3 protein, the rows form single entries marked with the most common genes and DNA. TCRdb, not the original authors, processed these V and J calls. A total of tens of thousands of distinct CDR3 sequences appear in this sample, 9.3% of them only once. The ten largest clonotypes hold 1.1% of the sample.

The sequence links TRBV4-1 to TRBJ2-2; the D segment could be TRBD1, given 5 matching bases. The sample taken for sequencing was PBMCs or a T cell subset sorted from them (not recorded which). This receptor was obtained from a man between 18 and 29 years old who had mild COVID-19 (a few samples of this study predate the infection). The sample titles of this study are shuffled in the database, so cell type and time point are left out; the donor was told from shared clones. Here the CDR3 is given as CASSQTQGRVKAGELFF. The DNA sequence is TGCGCCAGCAGCCAAACTCAGGGTAGAGTGAAGGCCGGGGAGCTGTTTTTT.